This entry describes one T cell receptor (beta chain). Its matching antigen is unknown. The data stem from a study of T cell repertoires in cytomegalovirus infection. In the study overall: Indicated by public TCR beta signatures were CMV infection and matching HLA type. General study results and limits: Clonotype analysis showed dominance of the ex vivo response by HLA-C-restricted CMV-specific TCR beta clonotypes. Cumulative public TCR beta family frequency identified carriers of CMV plus the relevant HLA.

TCRdb redid the calling of the reads with MiXCR, one entry per CDR3 protein. The sample lists just under 500,000 distinct CDR3 sequences, around 30% occurring once. The trim removed 5 bases at V and 5 bases at J, leaving 3 bases unmatched. The CDR3 is 12 residues long. Per the germline V gene, CDR1 is DFQATT and CDR2 is SNEGSKA (reference sequence). The rearrangement joins TRBV20-1 to TRBJ1-1, with TRBD1 identical over 9 bases. This material consisted of cultured PBMCs, taken from culture after CMV antigen stimulation. This receptor was taken from a human donor in good health (CMV status not recorded). Some clones in this sample may be carry-over from other donors' samples. This CDR3 reads CSAEDRGTEAFF. In nucleotides, the CDR3 is TGCAGTGCTGAAGACAGGGGGACTGAAGCTTTCTTT.